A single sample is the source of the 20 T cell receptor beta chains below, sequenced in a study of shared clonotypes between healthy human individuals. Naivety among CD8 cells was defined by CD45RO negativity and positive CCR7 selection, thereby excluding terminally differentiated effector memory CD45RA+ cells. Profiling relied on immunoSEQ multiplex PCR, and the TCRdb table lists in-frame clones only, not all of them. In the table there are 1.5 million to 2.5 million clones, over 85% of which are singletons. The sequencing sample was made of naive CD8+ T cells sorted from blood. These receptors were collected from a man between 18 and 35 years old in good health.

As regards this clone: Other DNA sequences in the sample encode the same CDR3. The CDR3 bases are TGCAGTGCTAGCCAGACCTACGAGCAGTACTTC. It specifies CSASQTYEQYF. The chain joins TRBV20-1 to TRBJ2-7; D not resolved. In germline, CDR1 is DFQATT, CDR2 SNEGSKA (reference sequence). The CDR3 length is 11 residues. V was pared by 3 bases and J by 2 bases, with 5 bases between.

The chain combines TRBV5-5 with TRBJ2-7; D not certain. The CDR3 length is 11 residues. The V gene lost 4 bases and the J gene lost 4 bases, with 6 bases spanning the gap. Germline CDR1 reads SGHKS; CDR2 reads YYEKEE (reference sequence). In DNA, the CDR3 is TGTGCCAGCAGCGATGTTTACGAGCAGTACTTC. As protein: CASSDVYEQYF.

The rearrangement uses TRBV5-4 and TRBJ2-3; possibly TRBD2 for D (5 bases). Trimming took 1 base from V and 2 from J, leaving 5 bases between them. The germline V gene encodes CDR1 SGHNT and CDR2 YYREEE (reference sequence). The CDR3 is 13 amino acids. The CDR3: CASSLRDTDTQYF. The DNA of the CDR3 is TGTGCCAGCAGCTTGCGGGACACAGATACGCAGTATTTT.

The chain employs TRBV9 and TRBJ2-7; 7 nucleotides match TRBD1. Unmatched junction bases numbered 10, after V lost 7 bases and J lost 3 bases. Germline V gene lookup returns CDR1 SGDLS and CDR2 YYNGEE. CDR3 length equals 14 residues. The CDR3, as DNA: TGTGCCAGCTCCCAAGGGGGCGATATCTACGAGCAGTACTTC. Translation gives CASSQGGDIYEQYF.

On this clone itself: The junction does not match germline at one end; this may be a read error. Here the CDR3 reads CASGRGGSQKIQYF. In DNA form, the CDR3 reads TGTGCCAGCGGCCGGGGGGGGTCCCAAAAAATTCAGTACTTC. The V call is TRBV2, the J call TRBJ2-4; 8 nucleotides line up with TRBD2. The CDR3 extends over 14 amino acids. In germline, CDR1 is SNHLY, CDR2 FYNNEI.

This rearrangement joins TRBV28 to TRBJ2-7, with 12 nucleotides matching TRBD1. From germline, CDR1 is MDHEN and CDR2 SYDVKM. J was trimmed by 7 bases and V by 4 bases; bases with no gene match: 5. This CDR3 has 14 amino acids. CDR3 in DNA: TGTGCCAGCAGTTCGGGACAGGGGGCGCGGGAGCAGTACTTC. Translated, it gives CASSSGQGAREQYF.

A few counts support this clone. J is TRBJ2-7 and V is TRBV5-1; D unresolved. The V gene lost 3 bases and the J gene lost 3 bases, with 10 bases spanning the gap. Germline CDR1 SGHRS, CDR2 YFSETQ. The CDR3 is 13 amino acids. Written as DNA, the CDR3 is TGCGCCAGCAGCTCGGACCGACGCTACGAGCAGTACTTC. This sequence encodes CASSSDRRYEQYF. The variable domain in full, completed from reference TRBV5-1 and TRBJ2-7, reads KAGVTQTPRYLIKTRGQQVTLSCSPISGHRSVSWYQQTPGQGLQFLFEYFSETQRNKGNFPGRFSGRQFSNSRSEMNVSTLELGDSALYLCASSSDRRYEQYFGPGTRLTVT.

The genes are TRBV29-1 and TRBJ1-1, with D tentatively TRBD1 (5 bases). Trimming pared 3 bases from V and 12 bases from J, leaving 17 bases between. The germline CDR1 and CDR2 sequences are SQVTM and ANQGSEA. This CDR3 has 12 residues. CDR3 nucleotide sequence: TGCAGCGTTGATGAAGGGACCCAGGTAACTTTCTTT. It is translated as CSVDEGTQVTFF. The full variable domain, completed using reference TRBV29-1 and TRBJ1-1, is SAVISQKPSRDICQRGTSLTIQCQVDSQVTMMFWYRQQPGQSLTLIATANQGSEATYESGFVIDKFPISRPNLTFSTLTVSNMSPEDSSIYLCSVDEGTQVTFFGQGTRLTVV.

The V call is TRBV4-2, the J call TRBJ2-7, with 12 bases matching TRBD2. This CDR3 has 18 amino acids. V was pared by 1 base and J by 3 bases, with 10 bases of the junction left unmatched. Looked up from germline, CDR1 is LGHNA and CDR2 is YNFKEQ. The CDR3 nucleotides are TGTGCCAGCAGCCAAGCTTTACTAGCGGGAGGCCCCCTCTACGAGCAGTACTTC. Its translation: CASSQALLAGGPLYEQYF.

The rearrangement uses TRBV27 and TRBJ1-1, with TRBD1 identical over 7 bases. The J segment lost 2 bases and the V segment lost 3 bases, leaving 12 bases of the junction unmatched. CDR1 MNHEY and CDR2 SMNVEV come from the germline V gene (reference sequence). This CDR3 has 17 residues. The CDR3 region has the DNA TGTGCCAGCAGTTTTTGGGGCGTACAGGGGATCAACACTGAAGCTTTCTTT. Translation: CASSFWGVQGINTEAFF.

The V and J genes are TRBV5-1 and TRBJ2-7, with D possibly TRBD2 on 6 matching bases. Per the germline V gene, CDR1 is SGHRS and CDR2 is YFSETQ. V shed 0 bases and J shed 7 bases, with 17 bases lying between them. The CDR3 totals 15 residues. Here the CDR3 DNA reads TGCGCCAGCAGCTTGGTTGGGGACTTCCCGGGGGAGCAGTACTTC. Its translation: CASSLVGDFPGEQYF.

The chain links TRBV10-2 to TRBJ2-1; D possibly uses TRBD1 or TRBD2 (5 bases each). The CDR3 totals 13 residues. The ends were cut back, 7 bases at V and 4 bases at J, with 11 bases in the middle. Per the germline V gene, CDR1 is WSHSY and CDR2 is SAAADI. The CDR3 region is CASTPGAYNEQFF. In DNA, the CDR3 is TGCGCCAGCACTCCCGGGGCATACAATGAGCAGTTCTTC.

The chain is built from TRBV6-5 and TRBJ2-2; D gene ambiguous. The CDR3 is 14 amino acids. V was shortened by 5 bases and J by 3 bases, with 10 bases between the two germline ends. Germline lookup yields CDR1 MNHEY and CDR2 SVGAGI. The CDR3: CASSPHWDTGELFF. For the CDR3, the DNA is TGTGCCAGCAGTCCTCATTGGGACACCGGGGAGCTGTTTTTT.

CDR3 DNA sequence: TGTGCCAGCAGCTTGTGGGGGGCCGGAGATACGCAGTATTTT. As protein: CASSLWGAGDTQYF. J is TRBJ2-3 and V is TRBV13; either TRBD1 or TRBD2 may fit D (6 bases each). With 3 bases removed from V and 5 bases from J, the gap between germline ends came to 12 bases. Germline V CDR1 and CDR2: PRHDT, FYEKMQ (reference sequence). The CDR3 runs 14 residues.

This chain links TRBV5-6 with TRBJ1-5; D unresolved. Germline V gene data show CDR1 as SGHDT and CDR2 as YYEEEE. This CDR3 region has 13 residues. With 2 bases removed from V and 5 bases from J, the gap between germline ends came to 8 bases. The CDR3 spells CASSFREDQPQHF. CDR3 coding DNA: TGTGCCAGCAGCTTTCGGGAGGATCAGCCCCAGCATTTT.

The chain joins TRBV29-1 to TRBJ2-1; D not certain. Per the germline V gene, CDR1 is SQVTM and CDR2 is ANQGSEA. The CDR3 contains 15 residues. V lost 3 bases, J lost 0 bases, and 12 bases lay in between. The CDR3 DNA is TGCAGCGTTGAGAAACAACAGATCTCCTACAATGAGCAGTTCTTC. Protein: CSVEKQQISYNEQFF.

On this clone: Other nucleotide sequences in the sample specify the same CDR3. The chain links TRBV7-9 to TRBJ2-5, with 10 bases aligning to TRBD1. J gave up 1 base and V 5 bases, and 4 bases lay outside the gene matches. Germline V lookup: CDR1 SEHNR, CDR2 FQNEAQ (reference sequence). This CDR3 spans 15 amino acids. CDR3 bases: TGTGCCAGCAGCCCCAGGGACAGGGGCCAAGAGACCCAGTACTTC. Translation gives CASSPRDRGQETQYF.

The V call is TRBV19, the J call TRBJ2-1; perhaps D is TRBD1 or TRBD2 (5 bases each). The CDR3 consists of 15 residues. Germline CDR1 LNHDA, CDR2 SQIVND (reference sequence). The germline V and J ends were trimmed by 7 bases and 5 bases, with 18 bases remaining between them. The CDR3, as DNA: TGTGCCAGTACCCCACCTTGGGGGTACAACAATGAGCAGTTCTTC. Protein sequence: CASTPPWGYNNEQFF.

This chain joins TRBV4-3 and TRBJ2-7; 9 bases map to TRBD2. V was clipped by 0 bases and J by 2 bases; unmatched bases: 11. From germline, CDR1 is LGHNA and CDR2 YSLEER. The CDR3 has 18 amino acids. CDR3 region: CASSQDGMGIAGAYEQYF. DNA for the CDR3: TGCGCCAGCAGCCAAGATGGAATGGGGATAGCGGGGGCCTACGAGCAGTACTTC.

CDR3 sequence (DNA): TGCAGCGTTGATGATTCAGTTGAAGCTTTCTTT. Protein: CSVDDSVEAFF. The rearrangement uses TRBV29-1 and TRBJ1-1; D is ambiguous. Trimming removed 3 bases at V and 7 bases at J, with 9 bases between. CDR3 length equals 11 residues. The germline V gene encodes CDR1 SQVTM and CDR2 ANQGSEA.